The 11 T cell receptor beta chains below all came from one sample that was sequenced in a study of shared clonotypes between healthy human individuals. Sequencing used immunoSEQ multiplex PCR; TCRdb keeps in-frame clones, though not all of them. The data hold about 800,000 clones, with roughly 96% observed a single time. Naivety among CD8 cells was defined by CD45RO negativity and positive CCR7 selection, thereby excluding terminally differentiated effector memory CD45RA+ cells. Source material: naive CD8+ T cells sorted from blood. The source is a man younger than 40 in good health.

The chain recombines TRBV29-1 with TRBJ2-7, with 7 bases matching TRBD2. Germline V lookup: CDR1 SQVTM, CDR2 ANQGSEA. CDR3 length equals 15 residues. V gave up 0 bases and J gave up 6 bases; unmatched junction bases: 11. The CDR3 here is CSVEEVGLEVPEQYF. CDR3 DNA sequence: TGCAGCGTTGAAGAAGTAGGACTAGAGGTTCCCGAGCAGTACTTC.

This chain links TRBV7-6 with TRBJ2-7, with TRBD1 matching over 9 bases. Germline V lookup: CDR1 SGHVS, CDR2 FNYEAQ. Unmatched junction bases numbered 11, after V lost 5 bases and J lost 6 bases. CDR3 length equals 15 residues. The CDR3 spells CASSPLGGQGGEQYF. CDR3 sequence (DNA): TGTGCCAGCAGCCCTCTGGGGGGACAGGGTGGCGAGCAGTACTTC.

CDR3 sequence: CASSLAPFRLAGVYEQYF. As DNA, the CDR3 is TGCGCCAGCAGCTTGGCCCCTTTCCGACTAGCGGGAGTTTACGAGCAGTACTTC. This chain joins TRBV5-1 and TRBJ2-7, with 12 bases aligning to TRBD2. CDR3 length: 18 residues. V trimming: 0 bases; J trimming: 4 bases; junction bases outside the gene matches: 11. CDR1 is SGHRS and CDR2 is YFSETQ in the germline V gene.

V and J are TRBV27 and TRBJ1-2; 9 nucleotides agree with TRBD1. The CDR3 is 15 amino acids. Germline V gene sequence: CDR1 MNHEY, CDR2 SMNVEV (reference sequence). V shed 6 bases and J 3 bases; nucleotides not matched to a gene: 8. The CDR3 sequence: CASRGTGPTYYGYTF. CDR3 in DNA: TGTGCCAGCAGGGGGACAGGGCCGACCTACTATGGCTACACCTTC.

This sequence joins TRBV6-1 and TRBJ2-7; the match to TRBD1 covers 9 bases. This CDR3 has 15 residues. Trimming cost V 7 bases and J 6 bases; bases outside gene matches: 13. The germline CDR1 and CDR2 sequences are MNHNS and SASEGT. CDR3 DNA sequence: TGTGCCAGCACTGCTCTGGGACAGGGCCCGTCCGAGCAGTACTTC. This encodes CASTALGQGPSEQYF.

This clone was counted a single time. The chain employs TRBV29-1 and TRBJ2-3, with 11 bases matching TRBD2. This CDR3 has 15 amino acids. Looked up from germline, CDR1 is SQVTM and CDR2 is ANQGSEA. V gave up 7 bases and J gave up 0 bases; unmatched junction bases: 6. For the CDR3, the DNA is TGCAGCGCCGAAGGGACTAGCGGTAGCACAGATACGCAGTATTTT. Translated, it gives CSAEGTSGSTDTQYF.

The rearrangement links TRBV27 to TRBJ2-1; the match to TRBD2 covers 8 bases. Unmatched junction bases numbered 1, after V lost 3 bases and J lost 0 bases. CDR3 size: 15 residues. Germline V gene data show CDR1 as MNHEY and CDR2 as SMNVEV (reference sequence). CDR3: CASSFGRASYNEQFF. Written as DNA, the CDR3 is TGTGCCAGCAGTTTCGGGAGGGCCTCCTACAATGAGCAGTTCTTC.

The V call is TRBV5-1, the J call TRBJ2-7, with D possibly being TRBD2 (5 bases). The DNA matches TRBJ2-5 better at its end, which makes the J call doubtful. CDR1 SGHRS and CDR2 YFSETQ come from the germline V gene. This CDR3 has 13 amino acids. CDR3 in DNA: TGCGCCAGCAGCTGGGAGAACCAAGAGACCCAGTACTTC. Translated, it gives CASSWENQETQYF.

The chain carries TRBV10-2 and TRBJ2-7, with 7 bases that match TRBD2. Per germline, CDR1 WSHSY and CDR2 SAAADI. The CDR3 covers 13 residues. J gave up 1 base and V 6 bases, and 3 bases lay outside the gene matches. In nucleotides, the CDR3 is TGCGCCAGCAGGGGAGGGAAGTCCTACGAGCAGTACTTC. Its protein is CASRGGKSYEQYF.

CDR3 in amino acids: CASSQVEGVNTEAFF. The CDR3 nucleotides read TGCGCCAGCAGCCAAGTTGAGGGGGTGAACACTGAAGCTTTCTTT. The genes are TRBV4-1 and TRBJ1-1; D is perhaps TRBD1 (6 bases). There are 15 residues in the CDR3. Germline V gives CDR1 MGHRA, CDR2 YSYEKL. Deletions cut 1 base from V and 0 bases from J, with 9 bases between.

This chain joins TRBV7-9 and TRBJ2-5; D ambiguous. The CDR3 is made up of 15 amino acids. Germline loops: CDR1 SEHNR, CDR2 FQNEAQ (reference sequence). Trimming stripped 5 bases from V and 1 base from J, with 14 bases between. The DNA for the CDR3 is TGTGCCAGCAGCATGGCAGGAGATATCCAAGAGACCCAGTACTTC. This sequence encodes CASSMAGDIQETQYF.